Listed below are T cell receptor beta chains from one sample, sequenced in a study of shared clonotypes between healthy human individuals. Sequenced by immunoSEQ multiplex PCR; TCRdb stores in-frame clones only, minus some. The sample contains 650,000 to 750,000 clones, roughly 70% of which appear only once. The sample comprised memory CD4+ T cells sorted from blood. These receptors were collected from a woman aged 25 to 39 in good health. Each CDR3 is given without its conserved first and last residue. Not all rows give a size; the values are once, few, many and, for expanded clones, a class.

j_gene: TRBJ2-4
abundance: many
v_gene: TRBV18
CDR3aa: ASSPQADIQY

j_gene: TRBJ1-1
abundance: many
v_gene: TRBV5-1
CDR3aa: ASRTERNTEAF

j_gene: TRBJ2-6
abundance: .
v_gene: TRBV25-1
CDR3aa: ASSAEWTGQSGANVLT

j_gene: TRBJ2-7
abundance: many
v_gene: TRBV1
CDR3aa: TSSWTGGARFSYEQY

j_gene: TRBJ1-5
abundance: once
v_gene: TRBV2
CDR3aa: ASSTRSGQDHSNQPQH

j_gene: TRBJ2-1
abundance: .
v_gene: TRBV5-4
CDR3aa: ASSQSYNEQF

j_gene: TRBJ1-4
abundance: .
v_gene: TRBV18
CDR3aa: ASSRDGQGLIEKLF

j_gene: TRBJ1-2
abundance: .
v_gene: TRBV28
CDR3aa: ASSLRQGYFSGYT

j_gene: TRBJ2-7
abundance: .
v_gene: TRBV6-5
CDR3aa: ASSYSGGNSYEQY

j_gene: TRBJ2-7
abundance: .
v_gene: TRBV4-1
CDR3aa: ASRERGGISYEQY

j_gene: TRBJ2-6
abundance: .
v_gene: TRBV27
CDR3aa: ASSPTRSGVLT

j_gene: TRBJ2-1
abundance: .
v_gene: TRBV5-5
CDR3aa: ASRRTNEQF

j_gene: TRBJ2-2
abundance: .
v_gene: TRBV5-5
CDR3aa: ASSPAQGGNTGELF

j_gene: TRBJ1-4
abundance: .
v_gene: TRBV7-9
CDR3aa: ASSLLGYSFNEKLF

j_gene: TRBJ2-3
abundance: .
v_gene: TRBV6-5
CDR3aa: ASSYSDSSTDTQY

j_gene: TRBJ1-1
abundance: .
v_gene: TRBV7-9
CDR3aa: ASSRTVTGTDNTEAF

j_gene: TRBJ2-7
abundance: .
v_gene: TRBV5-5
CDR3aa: ASSLEFDEQY

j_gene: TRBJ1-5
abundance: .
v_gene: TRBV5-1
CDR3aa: ASSLATGDQPQH

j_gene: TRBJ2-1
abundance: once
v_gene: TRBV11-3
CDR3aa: ASSLAGQGYNEQF

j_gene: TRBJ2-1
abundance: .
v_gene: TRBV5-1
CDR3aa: ASSHEGAGEQF

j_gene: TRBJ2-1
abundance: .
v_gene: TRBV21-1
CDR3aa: ASNQIAGVYNEQF

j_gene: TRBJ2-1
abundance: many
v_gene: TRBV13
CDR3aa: ASSFSPYAGGPLGNEQF

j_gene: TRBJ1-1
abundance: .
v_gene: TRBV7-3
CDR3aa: ASSFLPATTHTEAF

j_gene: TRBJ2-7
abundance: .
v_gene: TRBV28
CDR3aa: ASSFSRALGAYEQY

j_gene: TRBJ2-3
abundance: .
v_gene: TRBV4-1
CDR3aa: ASRRTSGRARDTQY

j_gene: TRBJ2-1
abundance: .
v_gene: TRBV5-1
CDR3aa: ASRDGSSYNEQF